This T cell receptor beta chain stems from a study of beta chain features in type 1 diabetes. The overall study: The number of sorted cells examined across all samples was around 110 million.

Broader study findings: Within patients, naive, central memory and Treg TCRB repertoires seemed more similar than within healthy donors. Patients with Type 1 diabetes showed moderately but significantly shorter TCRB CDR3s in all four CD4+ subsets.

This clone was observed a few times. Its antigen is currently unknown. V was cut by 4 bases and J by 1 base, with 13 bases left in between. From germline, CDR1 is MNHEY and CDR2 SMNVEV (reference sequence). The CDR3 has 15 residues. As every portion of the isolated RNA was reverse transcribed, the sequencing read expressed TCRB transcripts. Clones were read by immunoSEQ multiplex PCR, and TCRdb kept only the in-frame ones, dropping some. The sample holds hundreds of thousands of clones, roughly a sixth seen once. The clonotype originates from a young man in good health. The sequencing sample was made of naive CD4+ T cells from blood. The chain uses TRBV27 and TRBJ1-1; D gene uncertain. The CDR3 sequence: CASSSFVASNTEAFF. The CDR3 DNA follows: TGTGCCAGCAGTTCCTTTGTGGCTTCGAACACTGAAGCTTTCTTT.